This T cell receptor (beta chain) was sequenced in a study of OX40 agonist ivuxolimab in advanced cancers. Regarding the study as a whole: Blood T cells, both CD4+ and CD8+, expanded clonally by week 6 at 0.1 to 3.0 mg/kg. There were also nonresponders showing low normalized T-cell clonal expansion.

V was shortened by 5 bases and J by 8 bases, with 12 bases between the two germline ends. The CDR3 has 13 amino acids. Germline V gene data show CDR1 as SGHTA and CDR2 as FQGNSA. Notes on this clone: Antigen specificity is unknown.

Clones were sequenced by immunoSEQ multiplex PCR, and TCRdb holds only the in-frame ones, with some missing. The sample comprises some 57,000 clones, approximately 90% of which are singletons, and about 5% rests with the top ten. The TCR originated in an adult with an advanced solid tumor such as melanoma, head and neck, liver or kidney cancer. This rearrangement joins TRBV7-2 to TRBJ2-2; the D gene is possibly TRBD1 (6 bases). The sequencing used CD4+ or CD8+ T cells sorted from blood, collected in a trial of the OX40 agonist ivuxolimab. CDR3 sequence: CASSPNRVGELFF. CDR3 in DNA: TGTGCCAGCAGCCCAAACAGGGTTGGGGAGCTGTTTTTT.